This T cell receptor (beta chain) was recorded in a study of metastatic and nonmetastatic thyroid tumors. Study overall: The authors compared repertoires across blood and tumor or nodule tissue from malignant and benign thyroid patients. Study findings and constraints: Versus benign nodules, malignant thyroid tumors reportedly had significantly higher TCR beta diversity, in blood and tumor.

This clone was counted at least ten times. Its antigen is not known. Treatment of any kind had been given to no patient before thyroid surgery. Per the study methods: Clinicopathological groups supplied CDR3 differences that were used to build a distant-metastasis classifier for papillary thyroid cancer. Via MiXCR, TCRdb re-called the PCR reads. The V and J calls, along with clone size, are taken from TCRdb and not from the paper's own processing. The table shows fewer than 100,000 clones, with 15% occurring only once. The CDR3 contains 16 residues. V gave up 8 bases and J gave up 5 bases; unmatched junction bases: 14. Germline CDR1 reads MDHEN; CDR2 reads SYDVKM.

The receptor was derived from a female donor with papillary thyroid cancer or a benign thyroid nodule (not recorded which). Some clones in this sample may be carry-over from other donors' samples. Sample: blood. This sequence joins TRBV28 and TRBJ1-4; TRBD1 aligns across 7 bases. The CDR3 loop is CASGSGGKARNEKLFF. CDR3 nucleotides: TGTGCCAGCGGTTCAGGGGGGAAGGCACGGAATGAAAAACTGTTTTTT. The entire variable domain, with the rest obtained from reference TRBV28 and TRBJ1-4, is as follows: DVKVTQSSRYLVKRTGEKVFLECVQDMDHENMFWYRQDPGLGLRLIYFSYDVKMKEKGDIPEGYSVSREKKERFSLILESASTNQTSMYLCASGSGGKARNEKLFFGSGTQLSVL.